These 4 T cell receptor beta chains were sequenced from one sample in a study of CD8 T cells in Susac syndrome. Random hexamers were used to reverse transcribe about 0.5 to 1 ug of RNA. Each CDR3 protein is one row after TCRdb ran MiXCR on the immunoSEQ multiplex PCR reads. The data hold more than 80,000 distinct CDR3 sequences, with roughly 95% observed a single time. The specimen was CD8+ T cells from PBMCs. The receptor set was obtained from a human donor with Susac syndrome.

This chain uses TRBV2 with TRBJ1-1; the D is unclear. The V and J ends lost 3 bases and 0 bases respectively, with 20 bases between them. The CDR3 length is 18 residues. The germline V gene has CDR1 SNHLY and CDR2 FYNNEI. CDR3 protein: CASSDVLESGGLNTEAFF. CDR3 sequence (DNA): TGTGCCAGCAGTGATGTTCTGGAGTCCGGAGGGTTGAACACTGAAGCTTTCTTT.

This chain uses TRBV19 with TRBJ2-7; TRBD2 agrees at 7 bases. The CDR3 consists of 13 residues. J gave up 0 bases and V 6 bases, and 2 bases lay outside the gene matches. Germline V gene lookup returns CDR1 LNHDA and CDR2 SQIVND (reference sequence). This CDR3 is CASRAGNSYEQYF. CDR3 coding DNA: TGTGCCAGTAGAGCGGGGAACTCCTACGAGCAGTACTTC.

The gene calls are TRBV18 and TRBJ1-4; unclear D gene. This CDR3 has 15 residues. Germline lookup yields CDR1 KGHSH and CDR2 LQKENI. V shed 8 bases and J shed 2 bases, with 15 bases lying between them. The CDR3 is CASPLYGVTNEKLFF. CDR3 nucleotide sequence: TGTGCCAGCCCCCTTTATGGCGTGACTAATGAAAAACTGTTTTTT. Full variable domain (missing parts from reference TRBV18 and TRBJ1-4): NAGVMQNPRHLVRRRGQEARLRCSPMKGHSHVYWYRQLPEEGLKFMVYLQKENIIDESGMPKERFSAEFPKEGPSILRIQQVVRGDSAAYFCASPLYGVTNEKLFFGSGTQLSVL.

The chain has TRBV20-1 and TRBJ2-1; D might be TRBD2 (6 bases). CDR1 and CDR2 (germline): DFQATT, SNEGSKA (reference sequence). V lost 6 bases and J lost 2, with 17 bases in between. The length of the CDR3 is 15 residues. The CDR3 spells CSAPARDFTYNEQFF. CDR3 bases: TGCAGTGCCCCCGCTCGGGACTTCACCTACAATGAGCAGTTCTTC.